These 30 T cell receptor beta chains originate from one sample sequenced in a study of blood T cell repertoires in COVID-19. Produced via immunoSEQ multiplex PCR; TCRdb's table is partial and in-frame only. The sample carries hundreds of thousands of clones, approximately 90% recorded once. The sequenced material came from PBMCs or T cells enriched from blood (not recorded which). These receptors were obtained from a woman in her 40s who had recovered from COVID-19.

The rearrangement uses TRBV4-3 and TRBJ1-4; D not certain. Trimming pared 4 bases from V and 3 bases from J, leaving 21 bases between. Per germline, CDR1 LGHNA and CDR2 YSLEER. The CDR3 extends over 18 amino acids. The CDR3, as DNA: TGCGCCAGCAGCCGACCGGGTCCAGATTGGCCAGCTAATGAAAAACTGTTTTTT. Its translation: CASSRPGPDWPANEKLFF.

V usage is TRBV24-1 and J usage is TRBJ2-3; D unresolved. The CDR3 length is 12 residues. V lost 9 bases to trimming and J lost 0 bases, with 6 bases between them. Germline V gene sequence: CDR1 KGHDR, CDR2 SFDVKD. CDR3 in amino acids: CATATSTDTQYF. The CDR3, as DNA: TGTGCCACCGCAACTAGCACAGATACGCAGTATTTT.

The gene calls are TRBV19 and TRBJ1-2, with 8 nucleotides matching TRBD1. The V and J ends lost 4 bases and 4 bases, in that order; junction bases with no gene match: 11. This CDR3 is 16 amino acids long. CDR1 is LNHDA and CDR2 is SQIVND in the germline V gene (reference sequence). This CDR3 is CASSTGQGRSPYGYTF. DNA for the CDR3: TGTGCCAGTAGTACCGGACAGGGCCGGTCCCCCTATGGCTACACCTTC.

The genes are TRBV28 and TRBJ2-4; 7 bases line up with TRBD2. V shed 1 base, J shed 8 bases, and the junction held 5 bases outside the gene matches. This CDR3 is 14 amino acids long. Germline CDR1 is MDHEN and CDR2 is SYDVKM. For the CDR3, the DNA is TGTGCCAGCAGTTTATTGGGAGGGGACGACATTCAGTACTTC. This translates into CASSLLGGDDIQYF. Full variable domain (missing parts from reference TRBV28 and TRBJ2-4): DVKVTQSSRYLVKRTGEKVFLECVQDMDHENMFWYRQDPGLGLRLIYFSYDVKMKEKGDIPEGYSVSREKKERFSLILESASTNQTSMYLCASSLLGGDDIQYFGAGTRLSVL.

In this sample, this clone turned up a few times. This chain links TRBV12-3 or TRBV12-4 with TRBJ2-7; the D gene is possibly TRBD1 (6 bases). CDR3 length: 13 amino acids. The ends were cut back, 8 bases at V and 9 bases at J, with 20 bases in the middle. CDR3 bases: TGTGCCAGCGGGGACACGGGAACGGAAGGGCAGTACTTC. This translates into CASGDTGTEGQYF.

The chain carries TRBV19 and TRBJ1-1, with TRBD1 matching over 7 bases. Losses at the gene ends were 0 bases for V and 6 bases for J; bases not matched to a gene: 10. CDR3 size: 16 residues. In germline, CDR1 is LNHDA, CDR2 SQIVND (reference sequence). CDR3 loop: CASSIDQIQGMPEAFF. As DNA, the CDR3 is TGTGCCAGTAGTATAGACCAAATACAGGGGATGCCTGAAGCTTTCTTT.

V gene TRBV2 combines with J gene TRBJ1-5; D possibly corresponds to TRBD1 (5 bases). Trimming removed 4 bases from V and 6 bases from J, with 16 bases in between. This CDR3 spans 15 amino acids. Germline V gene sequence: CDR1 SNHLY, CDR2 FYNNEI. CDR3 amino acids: CASSVQEGIGQPQHF. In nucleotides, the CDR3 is TGTGCCAGCAGTGTTCAGGAGGGGATTGGTCAGCCCCAGCATTTT.

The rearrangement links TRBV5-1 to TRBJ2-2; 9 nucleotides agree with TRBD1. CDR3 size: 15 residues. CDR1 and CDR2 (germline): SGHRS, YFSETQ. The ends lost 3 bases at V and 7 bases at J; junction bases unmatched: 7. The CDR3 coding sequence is TGCGCCAGCAGCTCCGGGACAGGGAGGGACGGGGAGCTGTTTTTT. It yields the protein CASSSGTGRDGELFF.

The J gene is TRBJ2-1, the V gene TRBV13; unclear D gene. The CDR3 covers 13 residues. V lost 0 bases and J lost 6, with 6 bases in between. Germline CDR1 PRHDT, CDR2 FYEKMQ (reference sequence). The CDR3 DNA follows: TGTGCCAGCAGCTTAGGCGTCTCCAATGAGCAGTTCTTC. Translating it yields CASSLGVSNEQFF.

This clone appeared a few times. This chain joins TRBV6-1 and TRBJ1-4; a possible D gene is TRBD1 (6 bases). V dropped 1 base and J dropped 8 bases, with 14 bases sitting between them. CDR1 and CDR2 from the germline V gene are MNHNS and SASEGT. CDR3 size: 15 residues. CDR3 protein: CASSEVWGQREKLFF. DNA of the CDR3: TGTGCCAGCAGTGAAGTTTGGGGGCAGCGAGAAAAACTGTTTTTT.

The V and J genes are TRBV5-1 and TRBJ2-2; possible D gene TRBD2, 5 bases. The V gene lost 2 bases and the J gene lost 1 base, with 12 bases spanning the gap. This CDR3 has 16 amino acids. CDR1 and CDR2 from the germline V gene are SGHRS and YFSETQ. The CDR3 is CASSFRASGNTGELFF. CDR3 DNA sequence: TGCGCCAGCAGCTTTCGTGCGAGCGGGAACACCGGGGAGCTGTTTTTT.

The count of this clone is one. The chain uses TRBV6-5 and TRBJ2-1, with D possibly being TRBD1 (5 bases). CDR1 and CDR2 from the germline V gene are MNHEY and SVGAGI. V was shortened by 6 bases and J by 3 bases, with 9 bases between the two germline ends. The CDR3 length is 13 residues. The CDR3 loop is CASSDQGYNEQFF. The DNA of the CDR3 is TGTGCCAGCAGCGACCAGGGCTACAATGAGCAGTTCTTC.

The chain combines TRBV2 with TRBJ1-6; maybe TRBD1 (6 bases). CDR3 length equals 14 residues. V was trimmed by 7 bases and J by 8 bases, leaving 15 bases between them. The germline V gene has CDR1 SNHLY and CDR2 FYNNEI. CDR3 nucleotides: TGTGCCAGCAATGCAGGGGATGTATATTCACCCCTCCACTTT. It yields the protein CASNAGDVYSPLHF.

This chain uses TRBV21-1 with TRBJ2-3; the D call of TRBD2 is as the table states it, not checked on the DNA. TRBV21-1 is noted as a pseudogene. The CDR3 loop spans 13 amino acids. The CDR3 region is CASSKARGDTQYF. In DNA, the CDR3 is TGTGCCAGCAGCAAAGCACGAGGGGATACGCAGTATTTT.

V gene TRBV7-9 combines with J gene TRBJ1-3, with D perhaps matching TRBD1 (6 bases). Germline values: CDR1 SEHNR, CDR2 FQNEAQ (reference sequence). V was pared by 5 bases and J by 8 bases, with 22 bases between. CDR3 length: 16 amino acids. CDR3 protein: CASSPRGGLSWDTIYF. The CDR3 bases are TGTGCCAGCAGCCCCCGGGGGGGGCTATCCTGGGACACCATATATTTT.

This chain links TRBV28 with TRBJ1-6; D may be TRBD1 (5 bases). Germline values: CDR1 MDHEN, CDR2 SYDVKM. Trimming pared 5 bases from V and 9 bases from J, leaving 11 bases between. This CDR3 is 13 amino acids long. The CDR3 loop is CASSRGEGSPLHF. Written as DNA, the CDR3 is TGTGCCAGCAGTAGGGGCGAAGGTTCACCCCTCCACTTT.

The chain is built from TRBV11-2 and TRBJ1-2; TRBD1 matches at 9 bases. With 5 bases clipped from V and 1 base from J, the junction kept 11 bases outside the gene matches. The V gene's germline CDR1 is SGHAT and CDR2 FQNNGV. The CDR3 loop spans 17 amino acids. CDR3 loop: CASSPSGTGPHNYGYTF. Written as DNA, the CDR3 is TGTGCCAGCAGCCCCTCCGGGACAGGGCCTCATAACTATGGCTACACCTTC.

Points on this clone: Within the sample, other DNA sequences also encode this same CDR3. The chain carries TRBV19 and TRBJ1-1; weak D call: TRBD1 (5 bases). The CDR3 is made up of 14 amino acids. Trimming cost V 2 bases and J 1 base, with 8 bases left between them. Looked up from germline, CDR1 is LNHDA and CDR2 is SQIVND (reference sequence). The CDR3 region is CASSIRQGNTEAFF. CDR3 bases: TGTGCCAGTAGTATAAGGCAGGGGAACACTGAAGCTTTCTTT. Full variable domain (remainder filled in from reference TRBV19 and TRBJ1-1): DGGITQSPKYLFRKEGQNVTLSCEQNLNHDAMYWYRQDPGQGLRLIYYSQIVNDFQKGDIAEGYSVSREKKESFPLTVTSAQKNPTAFYLCASSIRQGNTEAFFGQGTRLTVV.

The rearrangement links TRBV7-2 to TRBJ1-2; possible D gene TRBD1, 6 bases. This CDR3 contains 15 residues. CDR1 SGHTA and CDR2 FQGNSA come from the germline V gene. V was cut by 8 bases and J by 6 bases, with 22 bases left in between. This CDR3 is CASGSRGAYYNGYTF. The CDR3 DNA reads TGTGCCAGCGGCTCTCGGGGGGCGTATTATAATGGCTACACCTTC.

CDR3 loop: CASSLSLAGTDTQYF. CDR3 coding DNA: TGTGCCAGCAGCTTAAGTTTAGCGGGAACAGATACGCAGTATTTT. This rearrangement joins TRBV11-2 to TRBJ2-3; 8 bases are shared with TRBD2. This CDR3 is 15 amino acids long. J lost 3 bases, V lost 2 bases, and 4 bases had no gene match. CDR1 and CDR2 (germline): SGHAT, FQNNGV.

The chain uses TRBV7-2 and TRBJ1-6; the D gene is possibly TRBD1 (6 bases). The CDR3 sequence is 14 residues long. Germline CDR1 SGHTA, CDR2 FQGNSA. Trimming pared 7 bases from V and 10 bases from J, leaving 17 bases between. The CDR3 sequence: CASNTGQLRSPLHF. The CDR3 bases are TGTGCCAGCAACACGGGACAATTAAGGTCACCCCTCCACTTT.

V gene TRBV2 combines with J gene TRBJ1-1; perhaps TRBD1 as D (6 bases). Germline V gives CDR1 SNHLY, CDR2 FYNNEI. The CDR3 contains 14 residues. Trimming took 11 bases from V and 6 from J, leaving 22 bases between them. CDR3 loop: CASSVGQGTSEAFF. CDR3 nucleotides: TGTGCCTCCTCGGTGGGCCAGGGGACGTCTGAAGCTTTCTTT.

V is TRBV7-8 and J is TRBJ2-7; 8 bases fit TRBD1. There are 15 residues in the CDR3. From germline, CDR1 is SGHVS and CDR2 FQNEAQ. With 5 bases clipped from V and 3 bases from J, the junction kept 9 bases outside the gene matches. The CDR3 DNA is TGTGCCAGCAGCAAAGGGACAGGAGAGTACTACGAGCAGTACTTC. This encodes CASSKGTGEYYEQYF.

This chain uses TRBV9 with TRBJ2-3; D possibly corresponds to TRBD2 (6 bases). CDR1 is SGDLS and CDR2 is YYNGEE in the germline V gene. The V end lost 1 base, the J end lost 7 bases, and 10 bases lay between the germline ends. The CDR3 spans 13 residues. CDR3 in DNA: TGTGCCAGCAGCGTATCGGAGGGGAATACGCAGTATTTT. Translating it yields CASSVSEGNTQYF.

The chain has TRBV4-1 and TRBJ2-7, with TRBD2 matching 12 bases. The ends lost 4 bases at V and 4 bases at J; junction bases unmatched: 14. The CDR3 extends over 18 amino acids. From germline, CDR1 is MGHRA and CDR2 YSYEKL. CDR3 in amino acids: CASSRRLAGDYSTYEQYF. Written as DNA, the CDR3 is TGCGCCAGCAGCCGCCGACTAGCGGGAGACTACAGCACTTACGAGCAGTACTTC.

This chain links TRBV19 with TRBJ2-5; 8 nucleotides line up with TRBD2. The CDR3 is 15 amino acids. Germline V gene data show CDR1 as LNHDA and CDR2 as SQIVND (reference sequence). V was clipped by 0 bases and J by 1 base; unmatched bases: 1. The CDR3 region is CASSIDLAGQETQYF. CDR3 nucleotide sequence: TGTGCCAGTAGTATAGATCTAGCGGGCCAAGAGACCCAGTACTTC.

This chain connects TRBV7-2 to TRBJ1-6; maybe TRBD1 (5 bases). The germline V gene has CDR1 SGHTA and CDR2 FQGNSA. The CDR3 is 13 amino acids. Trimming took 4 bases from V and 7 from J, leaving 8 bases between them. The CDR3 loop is CASSSDTNSPLHF. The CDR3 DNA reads TGTGCCAGCAGCTCGGACACCAATTCACCCCTCCACTTT.

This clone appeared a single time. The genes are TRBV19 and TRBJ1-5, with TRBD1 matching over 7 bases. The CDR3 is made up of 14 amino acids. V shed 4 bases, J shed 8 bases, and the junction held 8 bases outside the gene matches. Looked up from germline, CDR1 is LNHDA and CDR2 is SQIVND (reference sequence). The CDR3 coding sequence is TGTGCCAGTAGTACGGACAGGTGGACGGAGCCCCAGCATTTT. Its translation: CASSTDRWTEPQHF.

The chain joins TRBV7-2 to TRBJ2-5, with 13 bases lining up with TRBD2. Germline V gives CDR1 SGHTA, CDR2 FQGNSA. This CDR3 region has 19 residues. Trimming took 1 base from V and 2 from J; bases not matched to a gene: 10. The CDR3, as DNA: TGTGCCAGCAGCTTAGAGAGACTAGCGGGAGGAGGCCCTCAAGAGACCCAGTACTTC. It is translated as CASSLERLAGGGPQETQYF.

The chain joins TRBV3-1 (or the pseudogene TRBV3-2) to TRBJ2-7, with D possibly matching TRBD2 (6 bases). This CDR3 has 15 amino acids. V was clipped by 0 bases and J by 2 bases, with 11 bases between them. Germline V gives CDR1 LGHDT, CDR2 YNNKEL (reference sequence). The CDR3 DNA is TGTGCCAGCAGCCAAGAAACGGGAGTCGCCTACGAGCAGTACTTC. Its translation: CASSQETGVAYEQYF.